These 30 T cell receptor beta chains were all obtained from the same sample, sequenced in a study of T cells after yellow fever vaccination. Each CDR3 protein is one row after TCRdb ran MiXCR on the 5' RACE reads. The sample includes approximately 510,000 distinct CDR3 sequences, just over 20% of them seen just once. The material sequenced was PBMCs, taken around 3 weeks after the first yellow fever vaccination. These receptors originate from a man younger than 35 who received the YFV17D yellow fever vaccine.

The chain recombines TRBV7-2 with TRBJ2-5; TRBD1 matches at 7 bases. The ends lost 4 bases at V and 2 bases at J; junction bases unmatched: 7. CDR3 length: 15 amino acids. Germline V gene lookup returns CDR1 SGHTA and CDR2 FQGNSA. The chain's CDR3 is CASSSYPGQQETQYF. In nucleotides, the CDR3 is TGTGCCAGCAGCTCATATCCGGGACAGCAAGAGACCCAGTACTTC.

The chain employs TRBV29-1 and TRBJ2-7; 8 nucleotides match TRBD1. J gave up 0 bases and V 4 bases, and 5 bases lay outside the gene matches. The CDR3 length is 14 residues. The germline CDR1 and CDR2 sequences are SQVTM and ANQGSEA. The CDR3 loop is CSVGSDRASYEQYV. The CDR3 DNA follows: TGCAGCGTTGGTTCGGACAGGGCCTCCTACGAGCAGTACGTC.

This clonotype was counted a few times. V and J are TRBV5-1 and TRBJ2-7; 8 bases map to TRBD1. J was trimmed by 2 bases and V by 2 bases; bases with no gene match: 9. The CDR3 totals 16 residues. Germline CDR1 is SGHRS and CDR2 is YFSETQ. CDR3 nucleotide sequence: TGCGCCAGCAGCTTCGCCGGGACAGGATTACCCTACGAGCAGTACTTC. The encoded protein is CASSFAGTGLPYEQYF.

There are many counts of this clonotype. This chain uses TRBV7-8 with TRBJ2-6, with D maybe TRBD1 (6 bases). Between the trimmed V and J ends, which lost 5 bases and 0 bases, there was a span of 11 bases. The CDR3 contains 16 residues. Germline lookup yields CDR1 SGHVS and CDR2 FQNEAQ. CDR3: CASSVQGNSGANVLTF. CDR3 nucleotide sequence: TGTGCCAGCAGCGTTCAGGGGAACTCTGGGGCCAACGTCCTGACTTTC.

The genes are TRBV14 and TRBJ1-6; the D is unclear. CDR3 size: 10 residues. CDR1 is SGHDN and CDR2 is FVKESK in the germline V gene. CDR3 sequence reads: CAMGNSPLHF. CDR3 DNA sequence: TGTGCAATGGGAAATTCACCCCTCCACTTT.

This chain joins TRBV7-2 and TRBJ2-2, with D unresolved. The V and J ends lost 3 bases and 0 bases respectively, with 11 bases between them. Germline V lookup: CDR1 SGHTA, CDR2 FQGNSA. The CDR3 loop spans 16 amino acids. The CDR3 bases are TGTGCCAGCAGCTTGAAGACGGACGCGAACACCGGGGAGCTGTTTTTT. Protein product: CASSLKTDANTGELFF.

CDR3 coding DNA: TGTGCCAGCAGTCCTACCGGGACAGGGAATACTGGGTACACCTTC. Amino acids: CASSPTGTGNTGYTF. The V gene is TRBV6-1, the J gene TRBJ1-2; 9 nucleotides match TRBD1. V gave up 5 bases and J gave up 11 bases; unmatched junction bases: 15. The V gene's germline CDR1 is MNHNS and CDR2 SASEGT. CDR3 size: 15 residues.

The chain links TRBV9 to TRBJ2-5, with D perhaps matching TRBD1 (6 bases). The CDR3 covers 16 residues. V was shortened by 0 bases and J by 4 bases, with 16 bases between the two germline ends. The germline gives CDR1 SGDLS, CDR2 YYNGEE. CDR3 amino acids: CASSVGASEGVETQYF. The CDR3 region has the DNA TGTGCCAGCAGCGTAGGGGCAAGTGAGGGGGTAGAGACCCAGTACTTC. Full variable domain (missing parts from reference TRBV9 and TRBJ2-5): DSGVTQTPKHLITATGQRVTLRCSPRSGDLSVYWYQQSLDQGLQFLIQYYNGEERAKGNILERFSAQQFPDLHSELNLSSLELGDSALYFCASSVGASEGVETQYFGPGTRLLVL.

The V and J genes are TRBV5-1 and TRBJ2-3; 9 nucleotides agree with TRBD1. Trimming took 4 bases from V and 2 from J; bases not matched to a gene: 8. Germline CDR1 is SGHRS and CDR2 is YFSETQ. The CDR3 covers 16 residues. The CDR3 sequence is CASSDRDRVATDTQYF. CDR3 coding DNA: TGCGCCAGCAGCGACCGGGACAGGGTGGCCACAGATACGCAGTATTTT.

At least ten counts were recorded for this clonotype. The V call is TRBV7-2, the J call TRBJ2-7; D ambiguous. The V and J ends lost 4 bases and 2 bases respectively, with 12 bases between them. The germline V gene has CDR1 SGHTA and CDR2 FQGNSA. The CDR3 has 14 residues. This CDR3 reads CASSSPSQTYEQYF. CDR3 sequence (DNA): TGTGCCAGCAGCTCCCCGTCCCAAACCTACGAGCAGTACTTC.

This clonotype occurred a few times. The chain is built from TRBV18 and TRBJ2-1; the D gene is possibly TRBD2 (6 bases). CDR3 length equals 14 residues. V lost 0 bases and J lost 6, with 9 bases in between. CDR1 and CDR2 (germline): KGHSH, LQKENI. CDR3 protein: CASSPPGGPNEQFF. CDR3 coding DNA: TGTGCCAGCTCACCACCGGGGGGACCCAATGAGCAGTTCTTC.

For this clonotype: A much larger clone lies a single base off, so this may be a read error. This chain uses TRBV7-2 with TRBJ2-5, with no clear D. Germline CDR1 reads SGHTA; CDR2 reads FQGNSA. The CDR3 totals 13 residues. Between the trimmed V and J ends, which lost 4 bases and 1 base, there was a span of 7 bases. The CDR3 coding sequence is TGTGCCAGCAGCTGCACCATCCAAGAGACCCAGTACTTC. Its translation: CASSCTIQETQYF.

J is TRBJ2-3 and V is TRBV5-1; 7 bases fit TRBD2. The ends lost 9 bases at V and 2 bases at J; junction bases unmatched: 9. CDR3 length: 14 amino acids. The germline CDR1 and CDR2 sequences are SGHRS and YFSETQ. The CDR3 DNA reads TGCGCCACCTCGACTAGCCTGGCCACAGATACGCAGTATTTT. This encodes CATSTSLATDTQYF.

Only a few counts were recorded for this clonotype. The chain is built from TRBV19 and TRBJ2-1; the match to TRBD1 covers 10 bases. Per the germline V gene, CDR1 is LNHDA and CDR2 is SQIVND (reference sequence). V lost 3 bases to trimming and J lost 2 bases; unmatched junction nucleotides: 1. This CDR3 is built from 15 residues. CDR3 DNA sequence: TGTGCCAGTAGTATGGGGACAGGGGCCTACAATGAGCAGTTCTTC. This encodes CASSMGTGAYNEQFF. Together with reference TRBV19 and TRBJ2-1, the CDR3 gives the full variable domain: DGGITQSPKYLFRKEGQNVTLSCEQNLNHDAMYWYRQDPGQGLRLIYYSQIVNDFQKGDIAEGYSVSREKKESFPLTVTSAQKNPTAFYLCASSMGTGAYNEQFFGPGTRLTVL.

This clonotype appeared a few times. The V and J genes are TRBV6-1 and TRBJ1-1; D possibly corresponds to TRBD1 (5 bases). CDR1 and CDR2 from the germline V gene are MNHNS and SASEGT. The CDR3 contains 14 residues. V dropped 7 bases and J dropped 8 bases, with 20 bases sitting between them. CDR3 sequence reads: CASKTPGGIKEAFF. Here the CDR3 DNA reads TGTGCCAGCAAGACTCCGGGGGGTATAAAGGAAGCTTTCTTT.

This clonotype was observed a handful of times. The V call is TRBV20-1, the J call TRBJ2-5; no firm D call. The V end lost 3 bases, the J end lost 5 bases, and 16 bases lay between the germline ends. The CDR3 spans 14 residues. CDR1 DFQATT and CDR2 SNEGSKA come from the germline V gene (reference sequence). The CDR3 reads CSARETARHETQYF. The CDR3 DNA is TGCAGTGCTAGGGAGACGGCCAGGCACGAGACCCAGTACTTC.

V is TRBV25-1 and J is TRBJ2-7, with D possibly matching TRBD2 (7 bases). This CDR3 contains 14 residues. V lost 7 bases and J lost 4, with 17 bases in between. The germline V gene has CDR1 MGHDK and CDR2 SYGVNS. CDR3: CASTPGEGPYEQYF. In DNA form, the CDR3 reads TGTGCCAGCACCCCAGGGGAGGGACCTTACGAGCAGTACTTC.

The table lists this clonotype with a few counts. The V and J genes are TRBV7-2 and TRBJ2-2; tentative D call: TRBD1 (6 bases). The germline CDR1 and CDR2 sequences are SGHTA and FQGNSA. V was shortened by 4 bases and J by 6 bases, with 9 bases between the two germline ends. There are 13 residues in the CDR3. The CDR3 protein is CASSSDRPGELFF. The CDR3 bases are TGTGCCAGCAGCTCTGACAGGCCCGGGGAGCTGTTTTTT.

Ten or more counts support this clonotype. The genes are TRBV5-5 and TRBJ2-4; D gene unclear. Germline CDR1 reads SGHKS; CDR2 reads YYEKEE (reference sequence). The V end was cut by 0 bases, the J end by 10 bases, with 14 bases between. The CDR3 has 14 residues. CDR3 in amino acids: CASSLDDNGRIQYF. CDR3 coding DNA: TGTGCCAGCAGCTTGGATGACAATGGAAGGATTCAGTACTTC. The whole variable domain, remainder taken from reference TRBV5-5 and TRBJ2-4, is DAGVTQSPTHLIKTRGQQVTLRCSPISGHKSVSWYQQVLGQGPQFIFQYYEKEERGRGNFPDRFSARQFPNYSSELNVNALLLGDSALYLCASSLDDNGRIQYFGAGTRLSVL.

This clonotype was counted only a few times. The genes are TRBV25-1 and TRBJ2-2; possible D gene TRBD1, 5 bases. V lost 5 bases to trimming and J lost 3 bases, with 13 bases between them. The CDR3 is made up of 15 amino acids. Germline CDR1 is MGHDK and CDR2 is SYGVNS. The CDR3 DNA reads as TGTGCCAGCAGTAAAGGGGTTCCGGACACCGGGGAGCTGTTTTTT. Amino acid sequence: CASSKGVPDTGELFF. Full variable domain (outside the CDR3, taken from reference TRBV25-1 and TRBJ2-2): EADIYQTPRYLVIGTGKKITLECSQTMGHDKMYWYQQDPGMELHLIHYSYGVNSTEKGDLSSESTVSRIRTEHFPLTLESARPSHTSQYLCASSKGVPDTGELFFGEGSRLTVL.

This clonotype has a count of ten or more. The rearrangement joins TRBV27 to TRBJ2-3, with 7 bases that match TRBD1. Germline assignment: CDR1 MNHEY and CDR2 SMNVEV (reference sequence). The junction had 10 bases not matched to a gene; V was cut back by 1 base and J by 3 bases. The length of the CDR3 is 17 residues. CDR3 in amino acids: CASSLLCLTGWTDTQYF. The CDR3 DNA sequence: TGTGCCAGCAGTTTATTGTGTTTGACAGGGTGGACAGATACGCAGTATTTT.

This rearrangement joins TRBV2 to TRBJ2-2; a possible D gene is TRBD2 (5 bases). V lost 9 bases and J lost 4, with 12 bases in between. This CDR3 region has 13 residues. The germline V gene encodes CDR1 SNHLY and CDR2 FYNNEI. DNA for the CDR3: TGTGCCAGTCGGGGTATCCTCACCGGGGAGCTGTTTTTT. Its translation is CASRGILTGELFF.

This clonotype was observed at least ten times. The chain uses TRBV4-1 and TRBJ1-1, with TRBD1 matching 7 bases. Germline CDR1 reads MGHRA; CDR2 reads YSYEKL. Unmatched junction bases numbered 3, after V lost 3 bases and J lost 5 bases. The CDR3 contains 13 residues. CDR3 bases: TGCGCCAGCAGCCACCCAGGGGGGACTGAAGCTTTCTTT. Protein product: CASSHPGGTEAFF.

V gene TRBV7-3 combines with J gene TRBJ2-7, with D possibly being TRBD1 or TRBD2 (6 bases each). V lost 1 base, J lost 2 bases, and 15 bases lay in between. Germline assignment: CDR1 SGHTA and CDR2 FQGTGA. The CDR3 has 16 amino acids. In DNA, the CDR3 is TGTGCCAGCAGCTTAAACGGCGGAGGGGGAACCTACGAGCAGTACGTC. Translating gives CASSLNGGGGTYEQYV.

This clonotype was detected a few times. The chain recombines TRBV5-1 with TRBJ1-1, with unresolved D. Germline CDR1 is SGHRS and CDR2 is YFSETQ. The CDR3 runs to 15 residues. Trimming took 0 bases from V and 7 from J, leaving 16 bases between them. The CDR3 DNA reads as TGCGCCAGCAGCTTGGCCCCTCCTACGTCGGGTGAAGCTTTCTTT. It is translated as CASSLAPPTSGEAFF. The complete variable domain, with remaining parts taken from reference TRBV5-1 and TRBJ1-1, reads KAGVTQTPRYLIKTRGQQVTLSCSPISGHRSVSWYQQTPGQGLQFLFEYFSETQRNKGNFPGRFSGRQFSNSRSEMNVSTLELGDSALYLCASSLAPPTSGEAFFGQGTRLTVV.

This clonotype is medium-sized (0.01 to 0.1%). The chain recombines TRBV15 with TRBJ2-5; D not resolved. Germline assignment: CDR1 LNHNV and CDR2 YYDKDF (reference sequence). V was shortened by 1 base and J by 9 bases, with 18 bases between the two germline ends. The CDR3 length is 15 residues. For the CDR3, the DNA is TGTGCCACCAGCAGAGTCGAACTTCGCCAAGGGTCCCAGTACTTC. As protein: CATSRVELRQGSQYF. Complete variable domain (other parts from reference TRBV15 and TRBJ2-5): DAMVIQNPRYQVTQFGKPVTLSCSQTLNHNVMYWYQQKSSQAPKLLFHYYDKDFNNEADTPDNFQSRRPNTSFCFLDIRSPGLGDTAMYLCATSRVELRQGSQYFGPGTRLLVL.

This clonotype was counted between two and nine times. This chain joins TRBV6-4 and TRBJ2-1; D possibly corresponds to TRBD1 (6 bases). This CDR3 region has 15 residues. The germline CDR1 and CDR2 sequences are MRHNA and SNTAGT. V lost 0 bases, J lost 9 bases, and 15 bases lay in between. This CDR3 is CASSDSSGAVSEQFF. CDR3 in DNA: TGTGCCAGCAGTGACTCATCAGGGGCGGTGAGTGAGCAGTTCTTC.

The chain carries TRBV18 and TRBJ1-1; D ambiguous. V lost 4 bases and J 4 bases, leaving 10 bases between the germline ends. The germline gives CDR1 KGHSH, CDR2 LQKENI. The CDR3 extends over 13 amino acids. The CDR3: CASSQGKATEAFF. In DNA form, the CDR3 reads TGTGCCAGCTCACAGGGTAAGGCCACTGAAGCTTTCTTT. The full variable domain, with the rest looked up from reference TRBV18 and TRBJ1-1, is NAGVMQNPRHLVRRRGQEARLRCSPMKGHSHVYWYRQLPEEGLKFMVYLQKENIIDESGMPKERFSAEFPKEGPSILRIQQVVRGDSAAYFCASSQGKATEAFFGQGTRLTVV.

This clonotype was counted between two and nine times. The chain recombines TRBV20-1 with TRBJ2-5; D tentatively fits TRBD1 or TRBD2 (5 bases each). Germline V gene sequence: CDR1 DFQATT, CDR2 SNEGSKA (reference sequence). CDR3 length: 12 residues. Trimming pared 6 bases from V and 5 bases from J, leaving 13 bases between. CDR3: CSANGAGETQYF. The CDR3 nucleotides read TGCAGTGCGAACGGGGCCGGCGAGACCCAGTACTTC.

V is TRBV13 and J is TRBJ1-5, with a tentative D call TRBD1 (5 bases). The CDR3 totals 12 residues. In germline, CDR1 is PRHDT, CDR2 FYEKMQ (reference sequence). Trimming pared 6 bases from V and 8 bases from J, leaving 11 bases between. The CDR3 sequence: CASSHVGEPQHF. CDR3 nucleotides: TGTGCCAGCAGTCATGTAGGGGAGCCCCAGCATTTT.